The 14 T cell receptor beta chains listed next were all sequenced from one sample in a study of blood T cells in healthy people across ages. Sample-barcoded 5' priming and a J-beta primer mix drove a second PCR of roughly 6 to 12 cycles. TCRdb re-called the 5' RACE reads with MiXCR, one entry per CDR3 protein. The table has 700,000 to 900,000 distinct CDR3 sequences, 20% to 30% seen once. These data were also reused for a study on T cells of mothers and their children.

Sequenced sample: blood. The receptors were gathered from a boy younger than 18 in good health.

The CDR3 protein is CSVEAGVNIQYF. CDR3 coding DNA: TGCAGCGTTGAGGCAGGGGTAAACATTCAGTACTTC. The gene calls are TRBV29-1 and TRBJ2-4, with D tentatively TRBD1 (6 bases). Germline assignment: CDR1 SQVTM and CDR2 ANQGSEA. CDR3 size: 12 residues. V gave up 3 bases and J gave up 6 bases, with 9 bases separating them.

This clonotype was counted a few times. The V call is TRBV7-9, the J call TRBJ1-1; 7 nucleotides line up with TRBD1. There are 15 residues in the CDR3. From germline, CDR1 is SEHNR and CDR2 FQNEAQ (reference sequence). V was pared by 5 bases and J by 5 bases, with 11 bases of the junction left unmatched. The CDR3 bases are TGTGCCAGCAGCGGGCACAGGGGTTCGGGGACTGAAGCTTTCTTT. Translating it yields CASSGHRGSGTEAFF.

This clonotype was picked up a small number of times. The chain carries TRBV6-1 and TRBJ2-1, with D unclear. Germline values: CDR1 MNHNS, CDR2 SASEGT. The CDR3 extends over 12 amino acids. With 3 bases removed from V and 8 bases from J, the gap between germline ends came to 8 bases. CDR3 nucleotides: TGTGCCAGCAGTGATGCCGGACATGAGCAGTTCTTC. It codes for CASSDAGHEQFF.

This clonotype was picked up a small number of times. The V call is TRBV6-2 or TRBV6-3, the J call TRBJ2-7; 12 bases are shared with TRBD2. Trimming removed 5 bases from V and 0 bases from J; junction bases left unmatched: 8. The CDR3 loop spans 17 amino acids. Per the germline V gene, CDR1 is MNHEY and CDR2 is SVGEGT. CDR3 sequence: CASSTIRLAGASYEQYF. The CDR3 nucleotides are TGTGCCAGCAGTACCATCCGACTAGCGGGGGCCTCCTACGAGCAGTACTTC.

CDR3 amino acids: CASGPGGIRWGYGYTF. The CDR3 DNA sequence: TGTGCTAGTGGTCCTGGGGGCATCAGATGGGGCTATGGCTACACCTTC. This chain uses TRBV12-5 with TRBJ1-2; TRBD1 is a possible D gene (6 bases). Germline CDR1 and CDR2: LGHNT and FRNRAP. V shed 5 bases and J shed 4 bases, with 20 bases lying between them. The CDR3 loop spans 16 amino acids.

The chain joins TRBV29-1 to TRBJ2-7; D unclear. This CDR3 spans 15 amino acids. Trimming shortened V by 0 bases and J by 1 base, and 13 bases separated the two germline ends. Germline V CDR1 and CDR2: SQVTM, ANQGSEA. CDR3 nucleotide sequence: TGCAGCGTTGAAGATCCAAGGGAAGCGTCCTACGAGCAGTACTTC. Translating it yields CSVEDPREASYEQYF.

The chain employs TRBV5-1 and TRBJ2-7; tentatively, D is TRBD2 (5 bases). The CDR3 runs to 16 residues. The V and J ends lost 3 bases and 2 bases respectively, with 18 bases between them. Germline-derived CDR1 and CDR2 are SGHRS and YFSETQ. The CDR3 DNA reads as TGCGCCAGCAGCTCTCCCGGGGATCCGTACGCCTACGAGCAGTACTTC. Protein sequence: CASSSPGDPYAYEQYF.

CDR3 nucleotide sequence: TGTGCCAGCAGTGAAGTGGGGGAAGAGCAGTTCTTC. Its protein is CASSEVGEEQFF. V gene TRBV2 combines with J gene TRBJ2-5; D is tentatively TRBD1 or TRBD2 (5 bases each). The end of the DNA fits TRBJ2-1 better, so the J call may be wrong. The germline gives CDR1 SNHLY, CDR2 FYNNEI. The CDR3 loop spans 12 amino acids.

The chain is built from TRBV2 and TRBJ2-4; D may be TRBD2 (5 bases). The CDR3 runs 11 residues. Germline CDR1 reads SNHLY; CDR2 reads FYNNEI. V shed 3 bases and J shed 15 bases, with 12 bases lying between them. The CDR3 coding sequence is TGTGCCAGCAGTGATCGAGGGCGGCCGTACTTC. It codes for CASSDRGRPYF.

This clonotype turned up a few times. This chain's CDR3 is CASSLRGLAGALYNEQFF. Here the CDR3 DNA reads TGTGCCAGCAGCTTAAGGGGACTAGCGGGGGCCCTCTACAATGAGCAGTTCTTC. This chain links TRBV7-2 with TRBJ2-1; 14 nucleotides align to TRBD2. The V gene end was trimmed by 2 bases and the J gene end by 3 bases; junction bases not matched to a gene: 6. The CDR3 is 18 amino acids. Germline CDR1 reads SGHTA; CDR2 reads FQGNSA.

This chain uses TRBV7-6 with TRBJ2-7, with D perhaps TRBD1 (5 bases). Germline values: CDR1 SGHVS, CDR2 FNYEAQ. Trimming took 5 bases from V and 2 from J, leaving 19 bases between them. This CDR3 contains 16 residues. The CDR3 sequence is CASSPLGQEKTYEQYF. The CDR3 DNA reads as TGTGCCAGCAGCCCCTTGGGGCAGGAGAAAACCTACGAGCAGTACTTC. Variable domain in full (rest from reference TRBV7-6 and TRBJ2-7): GAGVSQSPRYKVTKRGQDVALRCDPISGHVSLYWYRQALGQGPEFLTYFNYEAQQDKSGLPNDRFSAERPEGSISTLTIQRTEQRDSAMYRCASSPLGQEKTYEQYFGPGTRLTVT.

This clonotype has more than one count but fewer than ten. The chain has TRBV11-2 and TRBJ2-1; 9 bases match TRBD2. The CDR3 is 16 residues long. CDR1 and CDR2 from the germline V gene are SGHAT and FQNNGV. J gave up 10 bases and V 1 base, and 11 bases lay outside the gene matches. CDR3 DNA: TGTGCCAGCAGCTTAGTTGGGTTAGCGGGGGCCGACGAGCAGTTCTTC. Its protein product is CASSLVGLAGADEQFF.

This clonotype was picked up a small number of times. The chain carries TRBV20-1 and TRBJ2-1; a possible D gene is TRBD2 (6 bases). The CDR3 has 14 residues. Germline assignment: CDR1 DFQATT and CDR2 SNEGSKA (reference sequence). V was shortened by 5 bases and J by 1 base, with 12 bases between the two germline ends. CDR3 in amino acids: CSAVMGLSYNEQFF. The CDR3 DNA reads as TGCAGTGCTGTTATGGGACTGTCCTACAATGAGCAGTTCTTC.

The CDR3, as DNA: TGTGCCAGCAGACAGACCAGGGGGCTAAGATACGAGCAGTACTTC. Amino acid sequence: CASRQTRGLRYEQYF. This chain joins TRBV27 and TRBJ2-7, with 8 bases identical to TRBD1. Per germline, CDR1 MNHEY and CDR2 SMNVEV (reference sequence). The CDR3 is 15 residues long. V shed 6 bases and J 4 bases; nucleotides not matched to a gene: 11.